This is a list of T cell receptor beta chains from one sample in a study of blood T cell repertoires in COVID-19. Assay used: immunoSEQ multiplex PCR; TCRdb lists only in-frame clones, some missing. Of over 70,000 clones in the sample, around 75% were seen once. The sample consisted of peripheral blood. The source of these receptors is a man in his 70s with COVID-19, enrolled during active disease. The conserved cysteine and the conserved F or W are not part of the CDR3 here.

CDR3 length | J gene | V gene | CDR3 protein
11 | TRBJ2-1 | TRBV6-5 | ASGRVSGDEQF
10 | TRBJ1-2 | TRBV3-1/TRBV3-2 | ASSHTGTTYT
10 | TRBJ2-3 | TRBV11-1 | ASSRGQITQY
14 | TRBJ1-5 | TRBV4-2 | ASSQDRLYSNQPQH
10 | TRBJ2-5 | TRBV3-1/TRBV3-2 | ASSQAEETQY
11 | TRBJ2-1 | TRBV5-1 | ASKTSVGNEQF
12 | TRBJ2-1 | TRBV7-8 | ATAGIAGGFEQF
13 | TRBJ1-5 | TRBV28 | ASSLFEGSSQPQH
13 | TRBJ2-1 | TRBV14 | ASSQDTTSYNEQF
16 | TRBJ2-1 | TRBV29-1 | SARRLFETSGTGNEQF
11 | TRBJ2-2 | TRBV12-3/TRBV12-4 | ASSLGQERELF
14 | TRBJ2-4 | TRBV5-1 | ASSLVGGAAKNIQY
17 | TRBJ2-1 | TRBV4-1 | PSCRQASGGPSSLNEQF
17 | TRBJ1-5 | TRBV19 | ASSILVLTGWTRNQPQH
12 | TRBJ2-3 | TRBV9 | ASSALFGADTQY
13 | TRBJ1-2 | TRBV6-1 | ASSEPGQANYGYT
12 | TRBJ1-5 | TRBV7-8 | ASSQGTGEQPQH
11 | TRBJ1-6 | TRBV28 | ASSQRTLGPLH
14 | TRBJ2-5 | TRBV5-4 | ASSLGGTGPQETQY